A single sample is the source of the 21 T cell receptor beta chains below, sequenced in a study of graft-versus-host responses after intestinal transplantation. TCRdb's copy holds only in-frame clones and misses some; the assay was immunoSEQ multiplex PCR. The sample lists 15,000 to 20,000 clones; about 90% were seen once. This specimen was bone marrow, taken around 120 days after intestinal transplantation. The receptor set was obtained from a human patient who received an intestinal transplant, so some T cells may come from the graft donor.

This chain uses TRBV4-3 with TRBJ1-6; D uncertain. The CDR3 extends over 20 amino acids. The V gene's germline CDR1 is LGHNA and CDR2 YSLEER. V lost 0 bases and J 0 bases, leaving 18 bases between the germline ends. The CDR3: CASSQERRLLSSSYNSPLHF. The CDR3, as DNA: TGCGCCAGCAGCCAAGAGAGGAGGCTCCTCTCGAGCTCCTATAATTCACCCCTCCACTTT.

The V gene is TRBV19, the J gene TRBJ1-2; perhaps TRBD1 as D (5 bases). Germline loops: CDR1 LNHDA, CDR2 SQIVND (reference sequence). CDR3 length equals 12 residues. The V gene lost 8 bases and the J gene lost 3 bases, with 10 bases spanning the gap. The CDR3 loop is CASLGEDYGYTF. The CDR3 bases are TGTGCCAGTCTAGGGGAGGACTATGGCTACACCTTC.

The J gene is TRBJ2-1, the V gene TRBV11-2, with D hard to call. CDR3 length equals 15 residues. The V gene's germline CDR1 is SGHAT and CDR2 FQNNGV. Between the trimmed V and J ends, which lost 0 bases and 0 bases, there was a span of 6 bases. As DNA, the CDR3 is TGTGCCAGCAGCTTAGAGTGGAGCTCCTACAATGAGCAGTTCTTC. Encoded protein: CASSLEWSSYNEQFF. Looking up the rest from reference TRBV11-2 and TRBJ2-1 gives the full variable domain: EAGVAQSPRYKIIEKRQSVAFWCNPISGHATLYWYQQILGQGPKLLIQFQNNGVVDDSQLPKDRFSAERLKGVDSTLKIQPAKLEDSAVYLCASSLEWSSYNEQFFGPGTRLTVL.

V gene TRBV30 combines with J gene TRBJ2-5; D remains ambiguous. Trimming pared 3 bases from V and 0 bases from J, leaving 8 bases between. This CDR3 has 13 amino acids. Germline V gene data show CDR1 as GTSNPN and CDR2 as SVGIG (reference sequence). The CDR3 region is CAWSAEHQETQYF. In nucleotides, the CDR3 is TGTGCCTGGAGCGCAGAACACCAAGAGACCCAGTACTTC.

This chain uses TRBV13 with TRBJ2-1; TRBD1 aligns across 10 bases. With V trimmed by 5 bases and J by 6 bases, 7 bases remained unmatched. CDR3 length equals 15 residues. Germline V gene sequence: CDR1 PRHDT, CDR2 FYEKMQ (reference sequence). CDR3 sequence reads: CASSPLGTGVNEQFF. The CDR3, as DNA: TGTGCCAGCAGCCCTCTCGGGACAGGGGTCAATGAGCAGTTCTTC.

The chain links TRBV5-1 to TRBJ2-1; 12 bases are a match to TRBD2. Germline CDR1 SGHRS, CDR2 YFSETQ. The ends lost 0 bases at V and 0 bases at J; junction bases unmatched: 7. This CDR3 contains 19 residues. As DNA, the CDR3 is TGCGCCAGCAGCTTGGAACTAGCGGGAGGTGACCCCTCCTACAATGAGCAGTTCTTC. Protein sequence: CASSLELAGGDPSYNEQFF.

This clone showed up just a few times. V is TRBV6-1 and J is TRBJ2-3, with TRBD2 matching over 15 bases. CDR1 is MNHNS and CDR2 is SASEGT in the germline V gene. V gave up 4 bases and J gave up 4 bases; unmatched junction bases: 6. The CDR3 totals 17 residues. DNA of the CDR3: TGTGCCAGCAGTGCCTCGGGACTAGCGGGAGGCCCAGATACGCAGTATTTT. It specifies CASSASGLAGGPDTQYF.

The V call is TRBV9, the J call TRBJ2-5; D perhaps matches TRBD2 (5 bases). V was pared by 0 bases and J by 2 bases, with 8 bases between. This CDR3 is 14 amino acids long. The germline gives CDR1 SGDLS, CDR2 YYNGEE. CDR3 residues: CASSVVGEQETQYF. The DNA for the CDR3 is TGTGCCAGCAGCGTAGTTGGGGAGCAAGAGACCCAGTACTTC.

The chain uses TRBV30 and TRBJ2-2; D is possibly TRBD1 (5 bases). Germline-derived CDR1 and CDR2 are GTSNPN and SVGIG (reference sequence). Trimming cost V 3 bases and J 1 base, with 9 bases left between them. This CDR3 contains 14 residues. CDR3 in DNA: TGTGCCTGGAGCCTTGGACAGAACACCGGGGAGCTGTTTTTT. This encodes CAWSLGQNTGELFF.

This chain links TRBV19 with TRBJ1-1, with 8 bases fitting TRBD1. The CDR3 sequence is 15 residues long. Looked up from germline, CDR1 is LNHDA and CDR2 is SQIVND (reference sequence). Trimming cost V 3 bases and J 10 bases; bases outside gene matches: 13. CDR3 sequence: CASSMGTGAPRGAFF. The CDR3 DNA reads TGTGCCAGTAGTATGGGGACAGGCGCCCCCAGGGGAGCTTTCTTT.

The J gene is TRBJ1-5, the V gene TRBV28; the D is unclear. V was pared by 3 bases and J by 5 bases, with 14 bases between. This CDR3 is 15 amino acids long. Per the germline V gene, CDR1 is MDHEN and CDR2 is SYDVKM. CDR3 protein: CASSFPPKWDQPQHF. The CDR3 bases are TGTGCCAGCAGTTTCCCCCCCAAATGGGATCAGCCCCAGCATTTT.

CDR3 DNA: TGTGCCAGCAGTCACCACAGGGAGAACACCGGGGAGCTGTTTTTT. Translated: CASSHHRENTGELFF. V is TRBV6-5 and J is TRBJ2-2; possible D gene TRBD1, 6 bases. CDR3 length: 15 amino acids. V lost 5 bases and J lost 1, with 11 bases in between. CDR1 is MNHEY, CDR2 SVGAGI, per germline.

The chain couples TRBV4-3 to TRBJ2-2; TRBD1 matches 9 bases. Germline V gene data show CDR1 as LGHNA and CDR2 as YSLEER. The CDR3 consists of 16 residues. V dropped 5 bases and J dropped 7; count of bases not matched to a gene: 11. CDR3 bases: TGCGCCAGCAGCTTAACCGGGACAGGGCTGGGCGGGGAGCTGTTTTTT. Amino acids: CASSLTGTGLGGELFF.

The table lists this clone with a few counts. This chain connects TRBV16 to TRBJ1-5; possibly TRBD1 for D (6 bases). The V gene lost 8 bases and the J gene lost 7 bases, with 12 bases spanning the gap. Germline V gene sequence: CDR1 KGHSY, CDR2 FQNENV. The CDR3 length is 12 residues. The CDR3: CASGGIVQPQHF. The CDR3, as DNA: TGTGCCAGCGGGGGCATAGTACAGCCCCAGCATTTT.

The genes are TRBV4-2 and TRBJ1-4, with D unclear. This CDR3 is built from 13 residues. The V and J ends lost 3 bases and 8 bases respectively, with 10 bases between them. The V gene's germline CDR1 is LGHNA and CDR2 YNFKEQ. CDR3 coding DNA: TGTGCCAGCAGCCAGGGGTGGAACGAAAAACTGTTTTTT. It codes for CASSQGWNEKLFF.

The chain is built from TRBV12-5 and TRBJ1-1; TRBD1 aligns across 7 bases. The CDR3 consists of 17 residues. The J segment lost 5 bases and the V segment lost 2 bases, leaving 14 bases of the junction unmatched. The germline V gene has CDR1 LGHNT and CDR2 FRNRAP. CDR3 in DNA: TGTGCTAGTGGTTTGACCCGGACAGGCTCCCGATGGACTGAAGCTTTCTTT. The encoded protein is CASGLTRTGSRWTEAFF.

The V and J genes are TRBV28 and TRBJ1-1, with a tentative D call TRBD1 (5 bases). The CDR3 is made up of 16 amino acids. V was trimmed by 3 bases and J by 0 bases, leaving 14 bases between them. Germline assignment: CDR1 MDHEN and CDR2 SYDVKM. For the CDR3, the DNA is TGTGCCAGCAGTTTGGGACCTCAGGAAATGAACACTGAAGCTTTCTTT. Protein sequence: CASSLGPQEMNTEAFF.

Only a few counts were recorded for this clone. The CDR3 coding sequence is TGCGCCAGCAGCTTGAGGGGGACTTCCTACGAGCAGTACTTC. It codes for CASSLRGTSYEQYF. The chain is built from TRBV5-1 and TRBJ2-7; the D gene could be TRBD1 or TRBD2 (6 bases each). This CDR3 is built from 14 residues. Trimming took off 1 base at V and 1 base at J, with 9 bases between the two ends. Germline V gene sequence: CDR1 SGHRS, CDR2 YFSETQ. Full variable domain (outside the CDR3, taken from reference TRBV5-1 and TRBJ2-7): KAGVTQTPRYLIKTRGQQVTLSCSPISGHRSVSWYQQTPGQGLQFLFEYFSETQRNKGNFPGRFSGRQFSNSRSEMNVSTLELGDSALYLCASSLRGTSYEQYFGPGTRLTVT.

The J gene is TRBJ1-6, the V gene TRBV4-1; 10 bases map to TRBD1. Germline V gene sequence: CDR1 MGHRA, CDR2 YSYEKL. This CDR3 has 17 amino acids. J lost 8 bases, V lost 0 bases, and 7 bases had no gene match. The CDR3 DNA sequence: TGCGCCAGCAGCCAAGATTACCGGGACAGGGGTTATTCACCCCTCCACTTT. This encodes CASSQDYRDRGYSPLHF.

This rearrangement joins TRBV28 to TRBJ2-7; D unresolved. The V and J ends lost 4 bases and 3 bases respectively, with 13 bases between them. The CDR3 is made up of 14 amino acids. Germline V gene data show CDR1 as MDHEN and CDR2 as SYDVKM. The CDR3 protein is CASSSIVLGYEQYF. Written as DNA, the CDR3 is TGTGCCAGCAGTTCGATAGTCTTAGGCTACGAGCAGTACTTC.

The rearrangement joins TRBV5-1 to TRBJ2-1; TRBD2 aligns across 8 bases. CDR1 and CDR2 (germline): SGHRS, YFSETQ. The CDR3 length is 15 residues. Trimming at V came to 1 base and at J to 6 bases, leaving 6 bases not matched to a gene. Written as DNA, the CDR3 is TGCGCCAGCAGCTTGTCGGGAGGGCCGGGCAATGAGCAGTTCTTC. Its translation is CASSLSGGPGNEQFF.